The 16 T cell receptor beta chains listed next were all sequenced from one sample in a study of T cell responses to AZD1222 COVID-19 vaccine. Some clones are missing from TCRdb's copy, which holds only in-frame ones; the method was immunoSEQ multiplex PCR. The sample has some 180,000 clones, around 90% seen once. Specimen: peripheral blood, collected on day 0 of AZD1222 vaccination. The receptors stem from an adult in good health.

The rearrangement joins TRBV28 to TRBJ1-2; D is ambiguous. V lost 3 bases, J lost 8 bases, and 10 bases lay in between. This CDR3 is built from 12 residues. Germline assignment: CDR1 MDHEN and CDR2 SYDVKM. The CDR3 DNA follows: TGTGCCAGCAGTTTTGCCCCTCCCGGCTACACCTTC. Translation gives CASSFAPPGYTF.

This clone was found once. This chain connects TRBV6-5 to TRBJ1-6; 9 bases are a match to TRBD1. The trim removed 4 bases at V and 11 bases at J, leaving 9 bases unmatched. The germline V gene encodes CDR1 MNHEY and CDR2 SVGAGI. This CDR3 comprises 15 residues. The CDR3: CASSSMGQGGTPLHF. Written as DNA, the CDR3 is TGTGCCAGCAGTTCGATGGGACAGGGAGGGACACCCCTCCACTTT.

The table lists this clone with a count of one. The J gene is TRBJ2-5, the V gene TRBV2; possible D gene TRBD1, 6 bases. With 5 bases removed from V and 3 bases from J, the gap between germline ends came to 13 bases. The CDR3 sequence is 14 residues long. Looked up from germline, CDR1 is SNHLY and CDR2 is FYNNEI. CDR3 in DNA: TGTGCCAGCAGTTATACAGGGCGGAAAGAGACCCAGTACTTC. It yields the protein CASSYTGRKETQYF.

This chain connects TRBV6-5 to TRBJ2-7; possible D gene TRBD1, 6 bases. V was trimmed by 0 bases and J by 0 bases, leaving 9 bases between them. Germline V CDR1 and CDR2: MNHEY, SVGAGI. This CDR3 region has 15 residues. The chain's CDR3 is CASSYSSGVSYEQYF. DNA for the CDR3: TGTGCCAGCAGTTACTCGTCAGGGGTCTCCTACGAGCAGTACTTC.

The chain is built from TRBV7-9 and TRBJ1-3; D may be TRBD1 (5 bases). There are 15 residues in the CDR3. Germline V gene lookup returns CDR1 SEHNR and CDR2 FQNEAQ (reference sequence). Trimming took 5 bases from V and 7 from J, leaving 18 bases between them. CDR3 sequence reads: CASSASGHPRNTIYF. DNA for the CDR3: TGTGCCAGCAGCGCCTCAGGGCACCCGAGGAACACCATATATTTT.

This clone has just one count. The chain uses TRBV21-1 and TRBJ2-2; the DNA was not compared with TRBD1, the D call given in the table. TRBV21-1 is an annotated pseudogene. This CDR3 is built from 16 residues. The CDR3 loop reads CASSRGQETNTGELFF. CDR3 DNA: TGTGCCAGCAGCAGAGGACAGGAGACGAACACCGGGGAGCTGTTTTTT.

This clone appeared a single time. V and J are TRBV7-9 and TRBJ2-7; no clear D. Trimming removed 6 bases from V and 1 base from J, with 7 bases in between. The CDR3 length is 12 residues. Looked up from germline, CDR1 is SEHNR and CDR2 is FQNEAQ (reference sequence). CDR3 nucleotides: TGTGCCAGCAGAATGGGATCCTACGAGCAGTACTTC. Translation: CASRMGSYEQYF.

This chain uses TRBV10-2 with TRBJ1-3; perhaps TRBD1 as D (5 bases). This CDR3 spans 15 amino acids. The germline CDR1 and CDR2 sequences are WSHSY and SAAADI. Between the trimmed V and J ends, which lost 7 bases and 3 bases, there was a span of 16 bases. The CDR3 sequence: CASTSHERGGNTIYF. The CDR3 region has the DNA TGCGCCAGCACCTCCCACGAGAGGGGTGGAAACACCATATATTTT.

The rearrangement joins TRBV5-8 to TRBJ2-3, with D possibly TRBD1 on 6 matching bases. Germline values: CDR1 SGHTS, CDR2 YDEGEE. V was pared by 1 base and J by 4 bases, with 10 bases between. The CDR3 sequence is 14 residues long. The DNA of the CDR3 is TGTGCCAGCAGCTTGTACAGGGTGGCAGATACGCAGTATTTT. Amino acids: CASSLYRVADTQYF.

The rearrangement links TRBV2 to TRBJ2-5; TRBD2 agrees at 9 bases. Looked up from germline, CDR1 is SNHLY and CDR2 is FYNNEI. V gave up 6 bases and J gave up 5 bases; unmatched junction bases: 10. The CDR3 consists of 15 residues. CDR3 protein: CASSPGVAGVETQYF. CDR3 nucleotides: TGTGCCAGCAGCCCCGGGGTAGCGGGAGTGGAGACCCAGTACTTC.

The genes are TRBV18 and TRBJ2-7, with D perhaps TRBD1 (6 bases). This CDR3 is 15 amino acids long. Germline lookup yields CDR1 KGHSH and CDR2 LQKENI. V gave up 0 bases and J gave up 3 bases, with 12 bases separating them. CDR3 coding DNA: TGTGCCAGCTCACCACCTTCACAGGGTTACTACGAGCAGTACTTC. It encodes CASSPPSQGYYEQYF.

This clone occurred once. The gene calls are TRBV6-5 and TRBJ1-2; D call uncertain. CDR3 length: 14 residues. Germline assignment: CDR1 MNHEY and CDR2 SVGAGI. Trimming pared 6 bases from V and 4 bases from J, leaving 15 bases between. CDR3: CASSSSAVGYGYTF. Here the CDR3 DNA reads TGTGCCAGCAGCTCCTCGGCGGTCGGCTATGGCTACACCTTC.

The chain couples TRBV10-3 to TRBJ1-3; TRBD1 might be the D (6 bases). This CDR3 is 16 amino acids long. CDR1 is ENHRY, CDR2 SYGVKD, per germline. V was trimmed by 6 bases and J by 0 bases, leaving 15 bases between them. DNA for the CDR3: TGTGCCATCAGGGACCTAAGGGGGAACTCTGGAAACACCATATATTTT. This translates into CAIRDLRGNSGNTIYF.

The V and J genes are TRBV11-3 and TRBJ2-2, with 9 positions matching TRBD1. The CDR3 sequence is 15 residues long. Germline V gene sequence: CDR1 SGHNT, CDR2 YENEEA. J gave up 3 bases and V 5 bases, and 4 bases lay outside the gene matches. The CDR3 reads CASSPGQGYTGELFF. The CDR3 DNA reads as TGTGCCAGCAGCCCCGGACAGGGGTACACCGGGGAGCTGTTTTTT.

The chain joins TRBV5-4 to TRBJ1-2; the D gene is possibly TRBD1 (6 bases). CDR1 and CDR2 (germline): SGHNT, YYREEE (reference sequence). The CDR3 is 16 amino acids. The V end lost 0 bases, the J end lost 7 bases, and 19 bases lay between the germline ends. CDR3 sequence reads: CASSLVAGAPEGGYTF. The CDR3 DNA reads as TGTGCCAGCAGCTTGGTTGCGGGGGCGCCGGAGGGTGGCTACACCTTC.

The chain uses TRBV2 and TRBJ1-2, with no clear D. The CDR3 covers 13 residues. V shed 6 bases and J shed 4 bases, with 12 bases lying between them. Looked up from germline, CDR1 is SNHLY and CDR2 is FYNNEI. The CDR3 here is CASSATPLYGYTF. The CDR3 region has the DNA TGTGCCAGCAGCGCCACTCCGCTCTATGGCTACACCTTC. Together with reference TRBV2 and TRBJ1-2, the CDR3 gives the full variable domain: EPEVTQTPSHQVTQMGQEVILRCVPISNHLYFYWYRQILGQKVEFLVSFYNNEISEKSEIFDDQFSVERPDGSNFTLKIRSTKLEDSAMYFCASSATPLYGYTFGSGTRLTVV.